This T cell receptor (beta chain) appears in the sequencing data of a study of cytomegalovirus exposure and HLA in healthy donors. Donors had nominal health at sampling but likely had unrecorded immune exposures. The study ran its PCR with 60 Vbeta and 13 Jbeta primers. TCRdb keeps only in-frame clones here, not all; method: immunoSEQ multiplex PCR. Among about 170,000 clones listed, roughly three quarters were seen once. This CDR3 has 18 residues. V lost 1 base, J lost 0 bases, and 15 bases lay in between. CDR1 and CDR2 (germline): SGHNT, YENEEA. About this clone: What it recognizes is unknown.

Study conclusions and caveats: Cytomegalovirus-associated status was assigned to some 160 TCR beta chains.

The sample was PBMCs. The clonotype originates from a middle-aged man in good health and CMV-seropositive. The chain is built from TRBV11-3 and TRBJ2-2; weak D call: TRBD1 (6 bases). CDR3 region: CASSLGTASTSNTGELFF. The CDR3 coding sequence is TGTGCCAGCAGCTTAGGGACAGCTTCCACCTCGAACACCGGGGAGCTGTTTTTT.